This TCR beta chain was documented in a study of radiotherapy plus CTLA-4 blockade in lung cancer. Study overall: Objective responses were recorded in around 18% of patients, with disease control recorded in less than 40%. General observations from the study: Reportedly, early blood T cell clone dynamics best predicted response, with interferon-beta.

The V gene end was trimmed by 4 bases and the J gene end by 7 bases; junction bases not matched to a gene: 12. CDR3 length: 16 residues. Germline CDR1 is SGHVS and CDR2 is FQNEAQ. Assay used: immunoSEQ multiplex PCR; TCRdb lists only in-frame clones, some missing. The sample yields some 110,000 clones, just under 80% seen once. A remark on this clone: What it recognizes is unknown.

The source is a human donor with non-small cell lung cancer who had a partial response to radiotherapy plus ipilimumab. This chain uses TRBV7-8 with TRBJ2-1; the match to TRBD2 covers 8 bases. The sequencing used peripheral blood, collected from a patient treated with radiotherapy plus ipilimumab. CDR3 sequence reads: CASSSPSAGEMNEQFF. In DNA, the CDR3 is TGTGCCAGCAGCTCCCCTTCAGCGGGAGAGATGAATGAGCAGTTCTTC.